Listed here are 23 T cell receptor beta chains from one sample, sequenced in a study of cytomegalovirus exposure and HLA in healthy donors. 13 Jbeta primers and 60 Vbeta primers were used for the PCR. Some clones are missing from TCRdb's copy, which holds only in-frame ones; the method was immunoSEQ multiplex PCR. The table includes more than 140,000 clones, around 80% detected once. Input material: PBMCs. The receptors stem from a man in his thirties or forties in good health and CMV-seropositive.

The rearrangement joins TRBV23-1 to TRBJ2-4; 11 bases fit TRBD2. TRBV23-1 is annotated as an ORF whose role is uncertain. The CDR3 contains 14 residues. The trim removed 4 bases at V and 4 bases at J, leaving 0 bases unmatched. CDR3 DNA: TGCGCCAGCAGTCTAGCGGGGGGGAAAAACATTCAGTACTTC. Translated, it gives CASSLAGGKNIQYF.

This chain joins TRBV27 and TRBJ2-3; tentative D call: TRBD2 (6 bases). Germline V gene data show CDR1 as MNHEY and CDR2 as SMNVEV (reference sequence). The CDR3 spans 15 residues. V lost 2 bases and J lost 5, with 14 bases in between. The DNA of the CDR3 is TGTGCCAGCAGTTTACGGGAGAGGACCAGAGATACGCAGTATTTT. Protein product: CASSLRERTRDTQYF.

The rearrangement links TRBV2 to TRBJ2-1; tentative D call: TRBD2 (6 bases). V was pared by 8 bases and J by 3 bases, with 14 bases between. Germline V CDR1 and CDR2: SNHLY, FYNNEI. This CDR3 comprises 14 residues. Written as DNA, the CDR3 is TGTGCCAGCCTCCGGGACTCCCACTACAATGAGCAGTTCTTC. This translates into CASLRDSHYNEQFF.

CDR3 residues: CASSYSGLAGGGGGYEQYF. The CDR3 bases are TGTGCCAGCAGCTACTCGGGACTAGCGGGAGGGGGGGGAGGTTACGAGCAGTACTTC. This chain joins TRBV7-8 and TRBJ2-7; TRBD2 agrees at 16 bases. The CDR3 has 19 amino acids. Per the germline V gene, CDR1 is SGHVS and CDR2 is FQNEAQ. Trimming took 4 bases from V and 4 from J; bases not matched to a gene: 13.

This clone was found a few times. V gene TRBV7-2 combines with J gene TRBJ2-3; 7 positions match TRBD1. V trimming: 1 base; J trimming: 3 bases; junction bases outside the gene matches: 4. Germline CDR1 reads SGHTA; CDR2 reads FQGNSA. The CDR3 is 15 residues long. The CDR3 bases are TGTGCCAGCAGCTTAGGACAGGGTCGGACAGATACGCAGTATTTT. Its protein product is CASSLGQGRTDTQYF.

This chain connects TRBV2 to TRBJ2-7; 10 nucleotides line up with TRBD1. Germline trimming cut 6 bases from V and 1 base from J; bases unmatched to any gene: 9. This CDR3 contains 16 residues. Per germline, CDR1 SNHLY and CDR2 FYNNEI. The CDR3: CASSFPGQGFSYEQYF. In DNA, the CDR3 is TGTGCCAGCAGCTTCCCGGGACAGGGGTTTTCCTACGAGCAGTACTTC.

The chain couples TRBV28 to TRBJ2-2, with TRBD2 identical over 12 bases. Per the germline V gene, CDR1 is MDHEN and CDR2 is SYDVKM. CDR3 length: 17 amino acids. V shed 5 bases, J shed 4 bases, and the junction held 8 bases outside the gene matches. This chain's CDR3 is CASSPTGLAGSTGELFF. DNA of the CDR3: TGTGCCAGCAGTCCGACAGGACTAGCGGGGAGCACCGGGGAGCTGTTTTTT.

The rearrangement joins TRBV6-5 to TRBJ2-7, with D maybe TRBD1 (6 bases). V dropped 6 bases and J dropped 4 bases, with 19 bases sitting between them. The CDR3 spans 15 residues. Germline CDR1 and CDR2: MNHEY and SVGAGI. The CDR3 loop is CASRPSGTREYEQYF. CDR3 coding DNA: TGTGCCAGCAGACCCTCTGGGACAAGGGAATACGAGCAGTACTTC.

This sequence joins TRBV6-7 and TRBJ1-2; maybe TRBD1 (6 bases). TRBV6-7 is designated an ORF whose function remains uncertain. V lost 1 base, J lost 7 bases, and 16 bases lay in between. The CDR3 loop spans 15 amino acids. The CDR3 DNA reads as TGTGCCAGCAGTTACTTGCGGGGGCCAAGCTGTGGCTACACCTTC. Amino acid sequence: CASSYLRGPSCGYTF.

The chain is built from TRBV7-2 and TRBJ2-7; TRBD2 agrees at 8 bases. The CDR3 has 15 amino acids. The germline V gene has CDR1 SGHTA and CDR2 FQGNSA. The junction had 7 bases not matched to a gene; V was cut back by 4 bases and J by 2 bases. Here the CDR3 DNA reads TGTGCCAGCAGCTGGGTATCGGGGGGGCCCTACGAGCAGTACTTC. Its translation: CASSWVSGGPYEQYF.

V and J are TRBV11-3 and TRBJ2-4; TRBD1 matches at 7 bases. Trimming took 4 bases from V and 6 from J; bases not matched to a gene: 3. The CDR3 runs to 13 residues. CDR1 and CDR2 from the germline V gene are SGHNT and YENEEA. The CDR3 bases are TGTGCCAGCAGCTCCCGACAGGGAAACATTCAGTACTTC. Protein: CASSSRQGNIQYF.

The chain employs TRBV2 and TRBJ2-2; a possible D gene is TRBD1 (6 bases). CDR1 SNHLY and CDR2 FYNNEI come from the germline V gene. Trimming pared 6 bases from V and 5 bases from J, leaving 7 bases between. This CDR3 comprises 12 residues. The CDR3 coding sequence is TGTGCCAGCAGAACAGGGACCGGGGAGCTGTTTTTT. Its translation: CASRTGTGELFF.

This clone came up once. Germline is not matched at one junction end, which may reflect a read error. This rearrangement joins TRBV7-2 to TRBJ2-1; 7 nucleotides align to TRBD2. Germline V lookup: CDR1 SGHTA, CDR2 FQGNSA. CDR3 length equals 15 residues. The CDR3 bases are TGTGCCAGCAGCCTAGCGGTTAGCTCCTACAATGAGCAGTTCTTC. Translation gives CASSLAVSSYNEQFF. The variable domain in full, completed from reference TRBV7-2 and TRBJ2-1, reads GAGVSQSPSNKVTEKGKDVELRCDPISGHTALYWYRQSLGQGLEFLIYFQGNSAPDKSGLPSDRFSAERTGGSVSTLTIQRTQQEDSAVYLCASSLAVSSYNEQFFGPGTRLTVL.

This chain uses TRBV4-1 with TRBJ2-5, with 8 bases matching TRBD2. The germline V gene encodes CDR1 MGHRA and CDR2 YSYEKL. This CDR3 has 13 residues. V shed 4 bases, J shed 5 bases, and the junction held 3 bases outside the gene matches. The CDR3: CASSPGGRETQYF. CDR3 in DNA: TGCGCCAGCAGCCCGGGGGGGAGGGAGACCCAGTACTTC.

The chain employs TRBV10-3 and TRBJ2-1; 8 nucleotides match TRBD2. The V gene end was trimmed by 0 bases and the J gene end by 10 bases; junction bases not matched to a gene: 8. Germline values: CDR1 ENHRY, CDR2 SYGVKD. CDR3 size: 15 residues. CDR3 amino acids: CAISESFAGGREQFF. The CDR3 coding sequence is TGTGCCATCAGTGAGTCATTCGCGGGAGGTCGGGAGCAGTTCTTC.

This clone has just a few counts. The rearrangement joins TRBV14 to TRBJ2-6; 9 bases line up with TRBD1. The CDR3 runs 18 residues. Looked up from germline, CDR1 is SGHDN and CDR2 is FVKESK. V lost 5 bases to trimming and J lost 2 bases; unmatched junction nucleotides: 10. CDR3 residues: CASSETGTGLPGANVLTF. The CDR3 nucleotides read TGTGCCAGCAGCGAAACCGGGACAGGGCTCCCTGGGGCCAACGTCCTGACTTTC.

This rearrangement joins TRBV6-4 to TRBJ2-4; 7 nucleotides agree with TRBD1. J gave up 0 bases and V 7 bases, and 9 bases lay outside the gene matches. The CDR3 length is 16 residues. Germline CDR1 MRHNA, CDR2 SNTAGT. The CDR3 sequence is CASTRQGHLAKNIQYF. CDR3 in DNA: TGTGCCAGCACTAGACAGGGCCATCTAGCCAAAAACATTCAGTACTTC.

V and J are TRBV5-8 and TRBJ2-7; 7 bases map to TRBD1. Germline V gene sequence: CDR1 SGHTS, CDR2 YDEGEE. The J segment lost 2 bases and the V segment lost 1 base, leaving 6 bases of the junction unmatched. CDR3 length: 15 amino acids. The CDR3 reads CASSLFGTEAYEQYF. CDR3 bases: TGTGCCAGCAGCTTGTTCGGGACAGAAGCCTACGAGCAGTACTTC.

The chain has TRBV18 and TRBJ1-1, with D unresolved. V shed 0 bases and J shed 0 bases, with 5 bases lying between them. The CDR3 length is 14 residues. Germline lookup yields CDR1 KGHSH and CDR2 LQKENI. CDR3 protein: CASSPPPMNTEAFF. CDR3 sequence (DNA): TGTGCCAGCTCACCACCACCTATGAACACTGAAGCTTTCTTT.

This clone occurred once. The chain is built from TRBV6-5 and TRBJ2-5; 7 positions agree with TRBD2. The J segment lost 5 bases and the V segment lost 2 bases, leaving 5 bases of the junction unmatched. The germline CDR1 and CDR2 sequences are MNHEY and SVGAGI. The CDR3 sequence is 14 residues long. CDR3 sequence reads: CASSYPGGGETQYF. The CDR3 DNA is TGTGCCAGCAGTTACCCGGGAGGTGGGGAGACCCAGTACTTC.

This clone was detected only once. The chain links TRBV27 to TRBJ1-5, with D uncertain. V was pared by 3 bases and J by 2 bases, with 5 bases between. The CDR3 has 13 amino acids. Germline loops: CDR1 MNHEY, CDR2 SMNVEV (reference sequence). The CDR3 region has the DNA TGTGCCAGCAGTTTCGGGGGCAATCAGCCCCAGCATTTT. It codes for CASSFGGNQPQHF.

V is TRBV14 and J is TRBJ2-4, with D perhaps TRBD1 (6 bases). CDR3 length equals 13 residues. Trimming removed 0 bases at V and 6 bases at J, with 6 bases between. Germline V CDR1 and CDR2: SGHDN, FVKESK. The CDR3 loop is CASSQDRGNIQYF. As DNA, the CDR3 is TGTGCCAGCAGCCAAGACAGGGGAAACATTCAGTACTTC.

This sequence joins TRBV29-1 and TRBJ2-1; TRBD1 agrees at 7 bases. From germline, CDR1 is SQVTM and CDR2 ANQGSEA. This CDR3 contains 14 residues. V lost 7 bases and J lost 1; bases outside the gene matches: 7. Here the CDR3 DNA reads TGCAGCGGAGACAGGGCTAGGTCCTACAATGAGCAGTTCTTC. It specifies CSGDRARSYNEQFF.